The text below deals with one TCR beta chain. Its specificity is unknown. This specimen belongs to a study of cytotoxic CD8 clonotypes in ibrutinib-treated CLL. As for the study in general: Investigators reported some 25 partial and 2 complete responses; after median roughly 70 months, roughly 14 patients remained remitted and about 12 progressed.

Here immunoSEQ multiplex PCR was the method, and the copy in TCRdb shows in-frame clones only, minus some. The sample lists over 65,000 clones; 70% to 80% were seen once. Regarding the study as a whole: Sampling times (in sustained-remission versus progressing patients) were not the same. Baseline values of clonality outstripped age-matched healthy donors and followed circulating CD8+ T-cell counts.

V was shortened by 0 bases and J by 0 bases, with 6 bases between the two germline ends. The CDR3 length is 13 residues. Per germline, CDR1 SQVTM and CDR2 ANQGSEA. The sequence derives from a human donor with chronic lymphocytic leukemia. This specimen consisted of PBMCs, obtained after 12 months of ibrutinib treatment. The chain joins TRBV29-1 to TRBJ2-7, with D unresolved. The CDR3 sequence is CSVEDRSSYEQYF. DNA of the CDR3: TGCAGCGTTGAAGACCGAAGCTCCTACGAGCAGTACTTC.